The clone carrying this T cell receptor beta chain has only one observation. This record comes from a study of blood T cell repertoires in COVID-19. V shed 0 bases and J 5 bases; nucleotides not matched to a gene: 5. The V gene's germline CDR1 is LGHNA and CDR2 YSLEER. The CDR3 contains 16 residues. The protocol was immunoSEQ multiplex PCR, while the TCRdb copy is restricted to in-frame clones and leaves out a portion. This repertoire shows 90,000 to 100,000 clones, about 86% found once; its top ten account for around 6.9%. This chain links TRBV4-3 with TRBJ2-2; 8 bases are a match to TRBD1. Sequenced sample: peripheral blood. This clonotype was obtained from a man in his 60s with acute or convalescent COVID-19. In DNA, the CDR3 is TGCGCCAGCAGCCAAGATCTTCGACAGGGGACCGGGGAGCTGTTTTTT. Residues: CASSQDLRQGTGELFF.